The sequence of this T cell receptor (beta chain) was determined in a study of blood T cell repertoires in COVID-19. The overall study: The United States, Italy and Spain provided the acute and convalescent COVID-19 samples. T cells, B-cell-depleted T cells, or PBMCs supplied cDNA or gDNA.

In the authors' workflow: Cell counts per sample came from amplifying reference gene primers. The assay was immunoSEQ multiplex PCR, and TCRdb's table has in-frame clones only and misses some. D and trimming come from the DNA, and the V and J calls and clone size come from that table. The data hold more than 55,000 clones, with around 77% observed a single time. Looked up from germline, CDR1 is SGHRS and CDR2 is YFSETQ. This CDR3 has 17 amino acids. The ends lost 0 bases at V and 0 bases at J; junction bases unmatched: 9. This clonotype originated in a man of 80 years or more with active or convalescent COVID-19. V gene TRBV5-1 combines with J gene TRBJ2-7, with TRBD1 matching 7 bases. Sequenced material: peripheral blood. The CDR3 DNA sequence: TGCGCCAGCAGCTTGGAAGGACAGGCCGTGAGCTCCTACGAGCAGTACTTC. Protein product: CASSLEGQAVSSYEQYF.